This TCR beta chain was identified in a study of OX40 agonist ivuxolimab in advanced cancers. Study context: Ivuxolimab, an agonistic anti-OX40 (CD134) antibody, was given to patients.

In germline, CDR1 is MGHRA, CDR2 YSYEKL. The ends lost 0 bases at V and 6 bases at J; junction bases unmatched: 5. There are 16 residues in the CDR3. This table comes from immunoSEQ multiplex PCR, and its TCRdb copy is limited to in-frame clones, with some not included. Here the sample spans some 50,000 clones, 85% to 90% being singletons. This receptor was obtained from an adult with an advanced solid tumor such as melanoma, head and neck, liver or kidney cancer. The starting material was CD4+ or CD8+ T cells sorted from blood, obtained in a trial of the OX40 agonist ivuxolimab. The gene calls are TRBV4-1 and TRBJ1-2; TRBD1 aligns across 12 bases. CDR3 sequence reads: CASSQEGQGAWNGYTF. The CDR3 nucleotides read TGCGCCAGCAGCCAAGAGGGACAGGGGGCTTGGAATGGCTACACCTTC.